The clone carrying this T cell receptor (beta chain) has just one count. The data stem from a study of blood T cell repertoires in COVID-19. Study-wide context: Sources were T cells, B-cell-depleted T cells, or PBMCs; the material itself was cDNA or gDNA.

In the source study's methods: Amplification of reference gene primers was used by the study to estimate nucleated cell counts. Only in-frame clones appear in the TCRdb table, and some are missing; sequencing was by immunoSEQ multiplex PCR. V, J and clone size were drawn from that table, and D and trimming were deduced from the DNA. This repertoire shows 95,000 to 100,000 clones, around 93% found once; its top ten account for around a sixth. J was trimmed by 1 base and V by 4 bases; bases with no gene match: 2. This CDR3 has 14 residues. Germline CDR1 LNHDA, CDR2 SQIVND (reference sequence). The sample was peripheral blood. The chain uses TRBV19 and TRBJ2-3, with TRBD1 matching 7 bases. The sequence was collected from a man aged 50 to 59 with acute or convalescent COVID-19. The chain's CDR3 is CASSTGQGTDTQYF. CDR3 coding DNA: TGTGCCAGTAGTACCGGACAGGGCACAGATACGCAGTATTTT.